Each of the 32 T cell receptor beta chains below was sequenced from the same sample in a study of blood T cell repertoires in COVID-19. Produced via immunoSEQ multiplex PCR; TCRdb's table is partial and in-frame only. The data hold 150,000 or so clones, with around 80% observed a single time. Sequencing used PBMCs or T cells enriched from blood (not recorded which). The receptors originated from a woman aged 45-65 years who had recovered from COVID-19.

This rearrangement joins TRBV7-8 to TRBJ1-6; D uncertain. The germline CDR1 and CDR2 sequences are SGHVS and FQNEAQ. The V gene lost 0 bases and the J gene lost 6 bases, with 18 bases spanning the gap. The CDR3 runs 18 residues. DNA for the CDR3: TGTGCCAGCAGCTTAGCTCCCAATCGCCGGGAAGGTAATTCACCCCTCCACTTT. Residues: CASSLAPNRREGNSPLHF. The full variable domain, rest sourced from reference TRBV7-8 and TRBJ1-6, is GAGVSQSPRYKVAKRGQDVALRCDPISGHVSLFWYQQALGQGPEFLTYFQNEAQLDKSGLPSDRFFAERPEGSVSTLKIQRTQQEDSAVYLCASSLAPNRREGNSPLHFGNGTRLTVT.

The chain is built from TRBV5-4 and TRBJ2-7; D perhaps matches TRBD2 (6 bases). The germline V gene has CDR1 SGHNT and CDR2 YYREEE (reference sequence). The CDR3 contains 13 residues. The V end lost 4 bases, the J end lost 0 bases, and 8 bases lay between the germline ends. CDR3 in amino acids: CASSRESSYEQYV. CDR3 sequence (DNA): TGTGCCAGCAGCCGGGAGAGCTCCTACGAGCAGTACGTC.

This chain links TRBV18 with TRBJ2-5; 15 bases line up with TRBD2. Germline loops: CDR1 KGHSH, CDR2 LQKENI. CDR3 size: 19 residues. The junction had 8 bases not matched to a gene; V was cut back by 2 bases and J by 1 base. The CDR3 nucleotides are TGTGCCAGCTCACCAACCCCCGGGACTAGCGGGGGGACCCAAGAGACCCAGTACTTC. Its translation is CASSPTPGTSGGTQETQYF.

The chain combines TRBV28 with TRBJ2-7; D is perhaps TRBD1 (6 bases). Trimming stripped 3 bases from V and 4 bases from J, with 7 bases between. CDR3 size: 12 residues. From germline, CDR1 is MDHEN and CDR2 SYDVKM. The DNA for the CDR3 is TGTGCCAGCAGTTTGGGGGCATACGAGCAGTACGTC. Encoded protein: CASSLGAYEQYV.

This rearrangement joins TRBV28 to TRBJ1-4; the match to TRBD1 covers 7 bases. The CDR3 has 14 residues. CDR1 is MDHEN and CDR2 is SYDVKM in the germline V gene. V trimming: 6 bases; J trimming: 7 bases; junction bases outside the gene matches: 8. CDR3 amino acids: CASSETGWVEKLFF. The CDR3 nucleotides are TGTGCCAGCAGCGAGACAGGGTGGGTTGAAAAACTGTTTTTT.

V is TRBV5-1 and J is TRBJ2-2, with TRBD1 as a possible D gene (6 bases). Germline V gene sequence: CDR1 SGHRS, CDR2 YFSETQ. CDR3 size: 17 residues. The V end lost 0 bases, the J end lost 0 bases, and 12 bases lay between the germline ends. CDR3 DNA sequence: TGCGCCAGCAGCTTGGCCTTAAACAGGGCGAACACCGGGGAGCTGTTTTTT. It is translated as CASSLALNRANTGELFF.

The J gene is TRBJ1-6, the V gene TRBV19; D gene ambiguous. Germline loops: CDR1 LNHDA, CDR2 SQIVND (reference sequence). V shed 6 bases and J shed 3 bases, with 6 bases lying between them. The CDR3 has 13 residues. The CDR3: CASRDFYNSPLHF. The CDR3 DNA is TGTGCCAGTAGGGACTTCTATAATTCACCCCTCCACTTT.

The chain recombines TRBV28 with TRBJ1-3, with 9 bases identical to TRBD1. The CDR3 is 16 residues long. The V gene's germline CDR1 is MDHEN and CDR2 SYDVKM. The V gene end was trimmed by 5 bases and the J gene end by 0 bases; junction bases not matched to a gene: 5. The CDR3 bases are TGTGCCAGCAGTCCGCAGACAGGGGGCTCTGGAAACACCATATATTTT. Its protein product is CASSPQTGGSGNTIYF.

This sequence joins TRBV19 and TRBJ1-5; weak D call: TRBD1 (5 bases). V lost 6 bases and J 4 bases, leaving 10 bases between the germline ends. This CDR3 comprises 13 residues. Germline CDR1 reads LNHDA; CDR2 reads SQIVND (reference sequence). CDR3 in amino acids: CASSRDANQPQHF. CDR3 coding DNA: TGTGCCAGTAGCAGGGATGCGAATCAGCCCCAGCATTTT.

The gene calls are TRBV5-1 and TRBJ2-1; 10 nucleotides align to TRBD2. The germline V gene has CDR1 SGHRS and CDR2 YFSETQ. The CDR3 totals 17 residues. Trimming at V came to 0 bases and at J to 6 bases, leaving 9 bases not matched to a gene. The chain's CDR3 is CASSLVSGSGGRNEQFF. The CDR3 coding sequence is TGCGCCAGCAGCTTGGTTAGTGGTAGCGGGGGGCGCAATGAGCAGTTCTTC.

The V call is TRBV6-6, the J call TRBJ1-2; D possibly corresponds to TRBD1 (6 bases). The germline CDR1 and CDR2 sequences are MNHNY and SVGAGI (reference sequence). V was shortened by 6 bases and J by 0 bases, with 17 bases between the two germline ends. The CDR3 length is 16 residues. CDR3 sequence: CASRPLGADTNYGYTF. The CDR3 DNA is TGTGCCAGCAGACCCTTGGGGGCAGACACTAACTATGGCTACACCTTC.

This clone was observed a few times. V is TRBV4-2 and J is TRBJ1-1; D is unresolved. The CDR3 contains 15 residues. Per the germline V gene, CDR1 is LGHNA and CDR2 is YNFKEQ. Trimming took off 0 bases at V and 5 bases at J, with 13 bases between the two ends. Here the CDR3 reads CASSQDPGYGTEAFF. In DNA form, the CDR3 reads TGTGCCAGCAGCCAAGACCCGGGGTATGGTACTGAAGCTTTCTTT.

This chain joins TRBV6-5 and TRBJ1-6; TRBD1 might be the D (5 bases). Looked up from germline, CDR1 is MNHEY and CDR2 is SVGAGI. The CDR3 loop spans 16 amino acids. V shed 4 bases and J shed 5 bases, with 15 bases lying between them. CDR3: CASSCMAQGDNSPLHF. CDR3 nucleotides: TGTGCCAGCAGTTGCATGGCCCAAGGGGATAATTCACCCCTCCACTTT.

The chain has TRBV4-2 and TRBJ1-2; weak D call: TRBD1 (5 bases). The CDR3 is made up of 12 amino acids. The V end lost 7 bases, the J end lost 2 bases, and 8 bases lay between the germline ends. Germline values: CDR1 LGHNA, CDR2 YNFKEQ. The DNA of the CDR3 is TGTGCCAGCAATTCAGGGAACTATGGCTACACCTTC. The encoded protein is CASNSGNYGYTF.

The rearrangement links TRBV5-1 to TRBJ1-3; D gene uncertain. Germline V gene sequence: CDR1 SGHRS, CDR2 YFSETQ. V gave up 0 bases and J gave up 5 bases, with 3 bases separating them. The CDR3 runs 12 residues. The CDR3 nucleotides are TGCGCCAGCAGCTTGGACAGAAACACCATATATTTT. It yields the protein CASSLDRNTIYF.

The chain has TRBV5-1 and TRBJ1-4; D not certain. Per the germline V gene, CDR1 is SGHRS and CDR2 is YFSETQ. The CDR3 spans 15 residues. The V end was cut by 0 bases, the J end by 8 bases, with 14 bases between. For the CDR3, the DNA is TGCGCCAGCAGCTTGGCCGGTCTAGGTAGCGAAAAACTGTTTTTT. Translated: CASSLAGLGSEKLFF. The full variable domain, in which reference TRBV5-1 and TRBJ1-4 provide the parts outside the CDR3, is KAGVTQTPRYLIKTRGQQVTLSCSPISGHRSVSWYQQTPGQGLQFLFEYFSETQRNKGNFPGRFSGRQFSNSRSEMNVSTLELGDSALYLCASSLAGLGSEKLFFGSGTQLSVL.

The rearrangement joins TRBV11-2 to TRBJ2-5; 7 positions agree with TRBD2. Trimming removed 3 bases from V and 4 bases from J; junction bases left unmatched: 5. CDR1 is SGHAT, CDR2 FQNNGV, per germline. This CDR3 has 14 amino acids. CDR3 coding DNA: TGTGCCAGCAGCTTTGGGGGGGGAATAGAGACCCAGTACTTC. It specifies CASSFGGGIETQYF.

The chain couples TRBV9 to TRBJ2-3; maybe TRBD2 (5 bases). Germline-derived CDR1 and CDR2 are SGDLS and YYNGEE. The CDR3 runs to 16 residues. V was trimmed by 0 bases and J by 0 bases, leaving 11 bases between them. The CDR3 region is CASSVGGSDSTDTQYF. CDR3 in DNA: TGTGCCAGCAGCGTAGGTGGTAGCGACAGCACAGATACGCAGTATTTT.

The chain couples TRBV5-4 to TRBJ1-1, with D perhaps matching TRBD1 (6 bases). The CDR3 spans 15 residues. V lost 6 bases to trimming and J lost 0 bases, with 15 bases between them. CDR1 and CDR2 from the germline V gene are SGHNT and YYREEE (reference sequence). The CDR3 here is CASIGKGGMNTEAFF. The CDR3 bases are TGTGCCAGCATCGGTAAGGGGGGGATGAACACTGAAGCTTTCTTT.

This sequence joins TRBV15 and TRBJ1-1, with D perhaps matching TRBD1 (5 bases). CDR1 LNHNV and CDR2 YYDKDF come from the germline V gene (reference sequence). This CDR3 has 13 amino acids. Trimming took 3 bases from V and 8 from J, leaving 13 bases between them. CDR3 sequence (DNA): TGTGCCACCAGCAGGGGTGGCGGGGGGGAAGCTTTCTTT. It yields the protein CATSRGGGGEAFF.

This clone was counted a few times. J is TRBJ2-1 and V is TRBV6-4, with 9 nucleotides matching TRBD1. Germline lookup yields CDR1 MRHNA and CDR2 SNTAGT. The CDR3 totals 15 residues. V trimming: 4 bases; J trimming: 7 bases; junction bases outside the gene matches: 8. CDR3 residues: CASSALTGGGNEQFF. CDR3 DNA: TGTGCCAGCAGTGCCTTGACAGGGGGTGGAAATGAGCAGTTCTTC.

The CDR3 sequence is CASSETGERDTQYF. The DNA for the CDR3 is TGTGCCAGTAGTGAAACCGGGGAACGGGATACGCAGTATTTT. The chain employs TRBV19 and TRBJ2-3; D possibly corresponds to TRBD2 (5 bases). Germline CDR1 is LNHDA and CDR2 is SQIVND (reference sequence). Trimming took off 5 bases at V and 6 bases at J, with 15 bases between the two ends. The CDR3 covers 14 residues.

This clone occurred a few times. The rearrangement links TRBV7-6 to TRBJ1-5; D unclear. Germline CDR1 is SGHVS and CDR2 is FNYEAQ. CDR3 length: 15 residues. The V end lost 1 base, the J end lost 3 bases, and 10 bases lay between the germline ends. The CDR3 region has the DNA TGTGCCAGCAGCTTAGATCCCGGTATCAATCAGCCCCAGCATTTT. It yields the protein CASSLDPGINQPQHF.

The gene calls are TRBV7-2 and TRBJ1-3, with D possibly matching TRBD1 (5 bases). The germline CDR1 and CDR2 sequences are SGHTA and FQGNSA. The CDR3 covers 14 residues. The germline V and J ends were trimmed by 5 bases and 2 bases, with 10 bases remaining between them. This CDR3 is CASSARTTGNTIYF. The DNA for the CDR3 is TGTGCCAGCAGCGCCCGGACAACTGGAAACACCATATATTTT.

This chain connects TRBV15 to TRBJ1-4, with D maybe TRBD1 (6 bases). V was trimmed by 1 base and J by 5 bases, leaving 11 bases between them. This CDR3 has 15 amino acids. The germline CDR1 and CDR2 sequences are LNHNV and YYDKDF (reference sequence). CDR3 DNA: TGTGCCACCAGCAGAGCCCATACAGGGAATGAAAAACTGTTTTTT. Protein: CATSRAHTGNEKLFF.

The chain carries TRBV5-6 and TRBJ1-5; D unresolved. Germline assignment: CDR1 SGHDT and CDR2 YYEEEE. Deletions cut 1 base from V and 0 bases from J, with 5 bases between. The CDR3 loop spans 14 amino acids. In DNA, the CDR3 is TGTGCCAGCAGCTTGCGGGTTAGCAATCAGCCCCAGCATTTT. The encoded protein is CASSLRVSNQPQHF.

J is TRBJ2-2 and V is TRBV9; the match to TRBD2 covers 11 bases. The CDR3 contains 17 residues. Germline CDR1 is SGDLS and CDR2 is YYNGEE. Trimming took 0 bases from V and 1 from J; bases not matched to a gene: 2. The CDR3: CASSVGLAGMNTGELFF. DNA of the CDR3: TGTGCCAGCAGCGTAGGACTAGCGGGGATGAACACCGGGGAGCTGTTTTTT.

In its sample, this clone was seen a few times. V usage is TRBV6-4 and J usage is TRBJ1-2; 7 nucleotides line up with TRBD1. Per the germline V gene, CDR1 is MRHNA and CDR2 is SNTAGT. V dropped 6 bases and J dropped 7; count of bases not matched to a gene: 14. CDR3 size: 15 residues. The CDR3: CASSLTGTDVSGYTF. The CDR3 DNA reads as TGTGCCAGCAGCCTGACTGGGACAGACGTCTCTGGCTACACCTTC.

This clone was observed a few times. The chain combines TRBV14 with TRBJ2-7; D not certain. The CDR3 length is 15 residues. Trimming took 0 bases from V and 0 from J, leaving 9 bases between them. Germline CDR1 and CDR2: SGHDN and FVKESK. The CDR3 DNA follows: TGTGCCAGCAGCCAAGAAGTTGCCAGCTCCTACGAGCAGTACTTC. This codes for CASSQEVASSYEQYF.

The chain carries TRBV28 and TRBJ1-1, with 9 bases aligning to TRBD1. The J segment lost 5 bases and the V segment lost 5 bases, leaving 6 bases of the junction unmatched. Germline V gives CDR1 MDHEN, CDR2 SYDVKM. The CDR3 has 14 amino acids. The chain's CDR3 is CASSPGTGWTEAFF. The CDR3 bases are TGTGCCAGCAGTCCGGGGACAGGGTGGACTGAAGCTTTCTTT.

This clone was picked up a small number of times. The CDR3 loop reads CASTPQGESYTF. CDR3 nucleotide sequence: TGTGCCAGCACCCCTCAGGGGGAGAGCTACACCTTC. This chain links TRBV7-9 with TRBJ1-2; TRBD1 matches 7 bases. Trimming at V came to 7 bases and at J to 9 bases, leaving 8 bases not matched to a gene. The CDR3 covers 12 residues. CDR1 and CDR2 from the germline V gene are SEHNR and FQNEAQ (reference sequence).

V usage is TRBV28 and J usage is TRBJ2-7; 8 nucleotides match TRBD2. This CDR3 is built from 14 residues. The V segment lost 5 bases and the J segment 7 bases; nucleotides outside the gene matches: 10. Germline lookup yields CDR1 MDHEN and CDR2 SYDVKM. CDR3 residues: CASSRRGGRPEQYF. The CDR3 DNA is TGTGCCAGCAGTCGACGCGGGGGGCGGCCAGAGCAGTACTTC. The full variable domain, with the rest looked up from reference TRBV28 and TRBJ2-7, is DVKVTQSSRYLVKRTGEKVFLECVQDMDHENMFWYRQDPGLGLRLIYFSYDVKMKEKGDIPEGYSVSREKKERFSLILESASTNQTSMYLCASSRRGGRPEQYFGPGTRLTVT.